This T cell receptor beta chain was recorded in a study of T-cell memory formation after mild COVID-19. Study-wide context: TCR clusters largely stayed donor specific.

This clonotype has a single count. Antigen specificity is unknown. TCRdb reprocessed the 5' RACE reads via MiXCR and lists one record per CDR3 protein. The data contain approximately 240,000 distinct CDR3 sequences, about a sixth of them singletons. The V segment lost 5 bases and the J segment 2 bases; nucleotides outside the gene matches: 6. The CDR3 consists of 15 residues. CDR1 is SGHTA, CDR2 FQGTGA, per germline. General observations from the study: Mainly in CM and EM were contracting CD4+ clones; CD8+ were in EMRA.

This TCR was sampled from a man between 18 and 29 years old who had mild COVID-19 (a few samples of this study predate the infection). Cell type and time point are not known. The sequenced sample consisted of PBMCs or a T cell subset sorted from them (not recorded which). J is TRBJ2-7 and V is TRBV7-3; the match to TRBD2 covers 10 bases. Here the CDR3 DNA reads TGTGCCAGCAGCGATCTAGCGGGGGAAACCTACGAGCAGTACGTC. Its translation is CASSDLAGETYEQYV.